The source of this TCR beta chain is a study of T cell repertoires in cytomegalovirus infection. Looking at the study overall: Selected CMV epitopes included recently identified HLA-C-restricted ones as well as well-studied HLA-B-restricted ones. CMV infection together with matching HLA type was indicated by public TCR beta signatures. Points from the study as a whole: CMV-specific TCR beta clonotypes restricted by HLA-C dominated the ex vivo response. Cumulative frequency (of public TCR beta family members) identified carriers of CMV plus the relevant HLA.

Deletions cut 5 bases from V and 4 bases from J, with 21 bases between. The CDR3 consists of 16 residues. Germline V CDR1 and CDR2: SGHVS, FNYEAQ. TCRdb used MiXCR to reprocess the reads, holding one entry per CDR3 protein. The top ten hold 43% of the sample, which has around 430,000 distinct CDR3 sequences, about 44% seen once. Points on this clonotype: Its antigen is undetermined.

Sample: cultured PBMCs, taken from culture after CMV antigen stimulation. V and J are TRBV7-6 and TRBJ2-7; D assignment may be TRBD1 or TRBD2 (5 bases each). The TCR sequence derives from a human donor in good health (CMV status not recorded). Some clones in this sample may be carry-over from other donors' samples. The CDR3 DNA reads TGTGCCAGCAGCCCCAGGGAATGGGGGAAAGATTACGAGCAGTACTTC. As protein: CASSPREWGKDYEQYF.